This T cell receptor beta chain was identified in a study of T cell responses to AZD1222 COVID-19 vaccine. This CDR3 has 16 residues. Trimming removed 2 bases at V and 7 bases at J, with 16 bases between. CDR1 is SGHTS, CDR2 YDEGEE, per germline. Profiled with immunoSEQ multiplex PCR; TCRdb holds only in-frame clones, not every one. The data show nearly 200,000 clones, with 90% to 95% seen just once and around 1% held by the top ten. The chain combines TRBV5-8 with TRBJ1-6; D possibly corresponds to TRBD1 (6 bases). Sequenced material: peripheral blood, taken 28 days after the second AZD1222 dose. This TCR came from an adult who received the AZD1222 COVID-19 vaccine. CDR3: CASSFPWGRRNSPLHF. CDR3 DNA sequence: TGTGCCAGCAGCTTTCCCTGGGGGCGGCGAAATTCACCCCTCCACTTT.